The 29 T cell receptor beta chains presented below share a single source sample, sequenced in a study of blood T cell repertoires in COVID-19. Profiling relied on immunoSEQ multiplex PCR, and the TCRdb table lists in-frame clones only, not all of them. The sample consists of 350,000 or so clones, approximately 90% of them appearing once. Specimen: peripheral blood. Source of these receptors: a woman in her fifties or sixties with COVID-19, enrolled during active disease.

The rearrangement joins TRBV5-1 to TRBJ2-3, with 8 positions matching TRBD2. After removal of 0 bases from V and 2 bases from J, the junction contained 5 bases not matched to a gene. Germline CDR1 reads SGHRS; CDR2 reads YFSETQ. The CDR3 is 16 amino acids. The CDR3 spells CASSLATSGHTDTQYF. CDR3 sequence (DNA): TGCGCCAGCAGCTTGGCCACTAGCGGACACACAGATACGCAGTATTTT.

The CDR3: CASSPDRSSNYGYTF. CDR3 nucleotides: TGTGCCAGCAGTCCCGACAGGTCCTCTAACTATGGCTACACCTTC. The chain carries TRBV2 and TRBJ1-2, with D perhaps matching TRBD1 (6 bases). There are 15 residues in the CDR3. V was cut by 5 bases and J by 0 bases, with 13 bases left in between. Looked up from germline, CDR1 is SNHLY and CDR2 is FYNNEI.

The chain recombines TRBV10-2 with TRBJ1-2; D not resolved. The germline V and J ends were trimmed by 9 bases and 0 bases, with 14 bases remaining between them. CDR1 is WSHSY, CDR2 SAAADI, per germline. This CDR3 has 14 residues. As DNA, the CDR3 is TGCGCCAGTTCACAGAGACGAGCTAACTATGGCTACACCTTC. Protein product: CASSQRRANYGYTF.

The rearrangement links TRBV19 to TRBJ2-3; 7 nucleotides match TRBD2. V was pared by 5 bases and J by 5 bases, with 7 bases of the junction left unmatched. The CDR3 covers 14 residues. In germline, CDR1 is LNHDA, CDR2 SQIVND (reference sequence). The CDR3 DNA is TGTGCCAGTAGTTTCCGGACTAGGGGAGATACGCAGTATTTT. Protein sequence: CASSFRTRGDTQYF.

The rearrangement links TRBV11-3 to TRBJ2-7, with 11 bases aligning to TRBD1. There are 13 residues in the CDR3. Germline CDR1 reads SGHNT; CDR2 reads YENEEA. Trimming removed 5 bases from V and 5 bases from J; junction bases left unmatched: 2. CDR3 loop: CASSRDRGNEQYF. CDR3 nucleotide sequence: TGTGCCAGCAGCAGGGACAGGGGGAACGAGCAGTACTTC.

The chain couples TRBV28 to TRBJ2-1, with D possibly TRBD2 on 6 matching bases. The CDR3 runs to 17 residues. Trimming took off 5 bases at V and 0 bases at J, with 17 bases between the two ends. Germline CDR1 and CDR2: MDHEN and SYDVKM. The CDR3 reads CASSAGLGASSYNEQFF. The CDR3 DNA reads as TGTGCCAGCAGTGCGGGACTGGGCGCCAGCTCCTACAATGAGCAGTTCTTC.

V usage is TRBV7-8 and J usage is TRBJ1-4; TRBD1 matches at 10 bases. The CDR3 is made up of 15 amino acids. CDR1 and CDR2 (germline): SGHVS, FQNEAQ. With 5 bases clipped from V and 7 bases from J, the junction kept 7 bases outside the gene matches. The CDR3 spells CASSGGQGRREKLFF. The CDR3 nucleotides are TGTGCCAGCAGCGGGGGACAGGGGCGTCGTGAAAAACTGTTTTTT.

This chain uses TRBV6-6 with TRBJ1-2; D ambiguous. CDR3 length equals 13 residues. Trimming took 0 bases from V and 8 from J, leaving 10 bases between them. Germline V CDR1 and CDR2: MNHNY, SVGAGI (reference sequence). CDR3 in amino acids: CASSYSEIPGYTF. CDR3 sequence (DNA): TGTGCCAGCAGTTACTCAGAGATCCCGGGCTACACCTTC.

A few counts support this clone. This chain connects TRBV10-3 to TRBJ1-1, with D tentatively TRBD1 (6 bases). CDR1 and CDR2 from the germline V gene are ENHRY and SYGVKD. The CDR3 is 15 amino acids. V was cut by 3 bases and J by 2 bases, with 13 bases left in between. CDR3 amino acids: CAISDTLTGNTEAFF. The CDR3, as DNA: TGTGCCATCAGTGACACCCTGACAGGAAACACTGAAGCTTTCTTT.

The V call is TRBV27, the J call TRBJ2-7, with TRBD1 matching 7 bases. The CDR3 runs 15 residues. Germline CDR1 MNHEY, CDR2 SMNVEV (reference sequence). The junction had 11 bases not matched to a gene; V was cut back by 4 bases and J by 5 bases. CDR3 nucleotide sequence: TGTGCCAGCAGTTCCTCAGGGGGAAATCCTAACGAGCAGTACTTC. This codes for CASSSSGGNPNEQYF.

CDR3 sequence reads: CAIQNPGRAFF. The CDR3 nucleotides read TGTGCCATCCAAAACCCAGGTCGAGCTTTCTTT. V is TRBV12-3 or TRBV12-4 and J is TRBJ1-1; no clear D. Trimming removed 10 bases from V and 10 bases from J, with 16 bases in between. The CDR3 length is 11 residues.

The V call is TRBV4-1, the J call TRBJ1-6; no clear D gene. The CDR3 is made up of 14 amino acids. The V end lost 4 bases, the J end lost 7 bases, and 11 bases lay between the germline ends. The germline V gene encodes CDR1 MGHRA and CDR2 YSYEKL. This CDR3 is CASSPLETNSPLHF. CDR3 sequence (DNA): TGCGCCAGCAGCCCCTTGGAGACGAATTCACCCCTCCACTTT.

The rearrangement uses TRBV18 and TRBJ2-7, with a weak D call TRBD1 (6 bases). The V end was cut by 2 bases, the J end by 5 bases, with 7 bases between. This CDR3 spans 12 amino acids. Germline V CDR1 and CDR2: KGHSH, LQKENI. The CDR3, as DNA: TGTGCCAGCTCACCAACAGGGAACGAGCAGTACTTC. As protein: CASSPTGNEQYF. The full variable domain, its missing parts supplied by reference TRBV18 and TRBJ2-7, is NAGVMQNPRHLVRRRGQEARLRCSPMKGHSHVYWYRQLPEEGLKFMVYLQKENIIDESGMPKERFSAEFPKEGPSILRIQQVVRGDSAAYFCASSPTGNEQYFGPGTRLTVT.

This clone has just one count. The rearrangement joins TRBV11-1 to TRBJ2-2; 9 bases line up with TRBD1. Germline V gene sequence: CDR1 SGHAT, CDR2 FQDESV (reference sequence). CDR3 length equals 14 residues. The V and J ends lost 2 bases and 6 bases, in that order; junction bases with no gene match: 1. The CDR3 DNA sequence: TGTGCCAGCAGCTTACGACAGGGGGCCGGGGAGCTGTTTTTT. Encoded protein: CASSLRQGAGELFF.

CDR3 nucleotides: TGCGCCAGCAGTTATCGACAGGGAACTAATTCACCCCTCCACTTT. It is translated as CASSYRQGTNSPLHF. V is TRBV5-1 and J is TRBJ1-6; TRBD1 aligns across 7 bases. This CDR3 is 15 amino acids long. V shed 5 bases, J shed 6 bases, and the junction held 8 bases outside the gene matches. Per germline, CDR1 SGHRS and CDR2 YFSETQ.

The chain is built from TRBV15 and TRBJ1-5; D gene uncertain. The CDR3 is made up of 15 amino acids. The ends were cut back, 5 bases at V and 2 bases at J, with 13 bases in the middle. Germline values: CDR1 LNHNV, CDR2 YYDKDF (reference sequence). For the CDR3, the DNA is TGTGCCACCAGCCGAGGGTGGAGTGGCAATCAGCCCCAGCATTTT. Protein: CATSRGWSGNQPQHF.

V gene TRBV7-5 combines with J gene TRBJ1-6. TRBV7-5 is annotated as a pseudogene. CDR3 length equals 14 residues. CDR3 DNA: TGTGCCAGAAGCTTCGGGAATTTGAATTCACCCCTCCACTTT. Translation gives CARSFGNLNSPLHF.

A remark on this clone: Other DNA sequences in this specimen translate into the identical CDR3. V usage is TRBV3-1 (or the pseudogene TRBV3-2) and J usage is TRBJ2-5, with TRBD2 matching 11 bases. In germline, CDR1 is LGHDT, CDR2 YNNKEL (reference sequence). The length of the CDR3 is 15 residues. V shed 1 base, J shed 5 bases, and the junction held 3 bases outside the gene matches. CDR3 sequence: CASSQVAGGRETQYF. Here the CDR3 DNA reads TGTGCCAGCAGCCAAGTAGCGGGGGGGCGTGAGACCCAGTACTTC.

The chain recombines TRBV14 with TRBJ2-7; tentative D call: TRBD1 (5 bases). Germline-derived CDR1 and CDR2 are SGHDN and FVKESK. The CDR3 contains 13 residues. V was shortened by 10 bases and J by 3 bases, with 16 bases between the two germline ends. CDR3 amino acids: CATRTSQLYEQYF. The CDR3 nucleotides are TGTGCCACCCGGACATCTCAACTCTACGAGCAGTACTTC.

This clone was counted a single time. V and J are TRBV19 and TRBJ1-5; possibly TRBD1 for D (6 bases). Trimming pared 7 bases from V and 4 bases from J, leaving 11 bases between. The CDR3 extends over 13 amino acids. The V gene's germline CDR1 is LNHDA and CDR2 SQIVND (reference sequence). CDR3 sequence (DNA): TGTGCCAGTAACAGGGATTGGAATCAGCCCCAGCATTTT. Residues: CASNRDWNQPQHF.

This chain joins TRBV27 and TRBJ2-3; no clear D. V lost 2 bases, J lost 1 base, and 10 bases lay in between. Germline CDR1 and CDR2: MNHEY and SMNVEV (reference sequence). This CDR3 is built from 15 residues. The DNA of the CDR3 is TGTGCCAGCAGTTTAAGTAAACATGGCACAGATACGCAGTATTTT. Amino acids: CASSLSKHGTDTQYF.

This chain connects TRBV20-1 to TRBJ2-1; 8 nucleotides align to TRBD1. J lost 7 bases, V lost 3 bases, and 2 bases had no gene match. The CDR3 sequence is 12 residues long. CDR1 is DFQATT, CDR2 SNEGSKA, per germline (reference sequence). CDR3 bases: TGCAGTGCTAGTCAGGGGGCGAATGAGCAGTTCTTC. Translated, it gives CSASQGANEQFF.

The rearrangement uses TRBV6-5 and TRBJ2-7, with TRBD1 identical over 10 bases. CDR1 and CDR2 from the germline V gene are MNHEY and SVGAGI. The CDR3 length is 15 residues. The J segment lost 3 bases and the V segment lost 4 bases, leaving 6 bases of the junction unmatched. This chain's CDR3 is CASSSRDRGSYEQYF. CDR3 in DNA: TGTGCCAGCAGTTCCAGGGACAGGGGAAGCTACGAGCAGTACTTC.

The table lists this clone with a few counts. The CDR3: CASIHGQGTYNEQFF. The DNA for the CDR3 is TGTGCCAGCATTCACGGACAGGGGACCTACAATGAGCAGTTCTTC. This chain links TRBV6-5 with TRBJ2-1, with TRBD1 identical over 9 bases. The CDR3 length is 15 residues. V shed 7 bases and J 2 bases; nucleotides not matched to a gene: 6. Looked up from germline, CDR1 is MNHEY and CDR2 is SVGAGI.

This chain joins TRBV19 and TRBJ2-3, with 9 nucleotides matching TRBD2. V shed 10 bases and J 4 bases; nucleotides not matched to a gene: 15. The CDR3 runs 16 residues. The germline V gene encodes CDR1 LNHDA and CDR2 SQIVND (reference sequence). Written as DNA, the CDR3 is TGTGCCACCAACCGAGATTTTAGCGGGGGTGCAGATACGCAGTATTTT. Translation: CATNRDFSGGADTQYF. The whole variable domain, filled in from reference TRBV19 and TRBJ2-3, reads DGGITQSPKYLFRKEGQNVTLSCEQNLNHDAMYWYRQDPGQGLRLIYYSQIVNDFQKGDIAEGYSVSREKKESFPLTVTSAQKNPTAFYLCATNRDFSGGADTQYFGPGTRLTVL.

The V call is TRBV15, the J call TRBJ2-3; possible D gene TRBD1, 7 bases. Germline CDR1 LNHNV, CDR2 YYDKDF (reference sequence). The length of the CDR3 is 17 residues. V was cut by 0 bases and J by 5 bases, with 18 bases left in between. CDR3 sequence (DNA): TGTGCCACCAGCAGAGAAGGAGGGGGCGGGCGCCGAGATACGCAGTATTTT. It specifies CATSREGGGGRRDTQYF.

The chain carries TRBV19 and TRBJ1-5, with D maybe TRBD1 (6 bases). Trimming stripped 11 bases from V and 3 bases from J, with 8 bases between. CDR1 and CDR2 from the germline V gene are LNHDA and SQIVND (reference sequence). The CDR3 is 11 amino acids. The CDR3 region is CAGGYNQPQHF. CDR3 sequence (DNA): TGTGCCGGGGGCTACAATCAGCCCCAGCATTTT.

This clone was observed a handful of times. V usage is TRBV7-3 and J usage is TRBJ1-1; TRBD1 matches 7 bases. The V and J ends lost 5 bases and 0 bases, in that order; junction bases with no gene match: 12. Germline CDR1 reads SGHTA; CDR2 reads FQGTGA. The length of the CDR3 is 17 residues. The CDR3 loop is CASSLRGSGQMNTEAFF. The CDR3, as DNA: TGTGCCAGCAGCCTAAGGGGATCGGGACAGATGAACACTGAAGCTTTCTTT. The variable domain in full, completed from reference TRBV7-3 and TRBJ1-1, reads GAGVSQTPSNKVTEKGKYVELRCDPISGHTALYWYRQSLGQGPEFLIYFQGTGAADDSGLPNDRFFAVRPEGSVSTLKIQRTERGDSAVYLCASSLRGSGQMNTEAFFGQGTRLTVV.

This clone has a handful of counts. The chain combines TRBV6-1 with TRBJ1-6, with D hard to call. Germline V gene sequence: CDR1 MNHNS, CDR2 SASEGT. This CDR3 comprises 14 residues. The ends were cut back, 3 bases at V and 9 bases at J, with 12 bases in the middle. This CDR3 is CASSEASAGSPLHF. In DNA, the CDR3 is TGTGCCAGCAGTGAGGCATCGGCGGGTTCACCCCTCCACTTT.